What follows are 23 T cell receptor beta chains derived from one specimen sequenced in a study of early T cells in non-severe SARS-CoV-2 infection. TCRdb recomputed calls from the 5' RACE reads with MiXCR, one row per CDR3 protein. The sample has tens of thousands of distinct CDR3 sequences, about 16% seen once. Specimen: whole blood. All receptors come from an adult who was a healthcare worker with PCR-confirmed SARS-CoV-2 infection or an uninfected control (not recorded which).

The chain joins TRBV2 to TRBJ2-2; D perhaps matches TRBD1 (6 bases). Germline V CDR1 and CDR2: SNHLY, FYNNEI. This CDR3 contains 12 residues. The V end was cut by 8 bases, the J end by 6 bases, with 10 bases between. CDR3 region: CASRQAPGELFF. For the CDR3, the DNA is TGTGCCAGCCGACAGGCCCCCGGGGAGCTGTTTTTT. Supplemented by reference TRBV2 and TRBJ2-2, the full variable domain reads EPEVTQTPSHQVTQMGQEVILRCVPISNHLYFYWYRQILGQKVEFLVSFYNNEISEKSEIFDDQFSVERPDGSNFTLKIRSTKLEDSAMYFCASRQAPGELFFGEGSRLTVL.

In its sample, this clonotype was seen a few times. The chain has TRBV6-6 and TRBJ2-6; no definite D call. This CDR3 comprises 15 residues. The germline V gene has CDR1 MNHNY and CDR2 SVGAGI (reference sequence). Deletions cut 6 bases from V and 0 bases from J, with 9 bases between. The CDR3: CASSLPSSGANVLTF. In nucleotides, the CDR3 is TGTGCCAGCAGCCTTCCGAGCTCTGGGGCCAACGTCCTGACTTTC.

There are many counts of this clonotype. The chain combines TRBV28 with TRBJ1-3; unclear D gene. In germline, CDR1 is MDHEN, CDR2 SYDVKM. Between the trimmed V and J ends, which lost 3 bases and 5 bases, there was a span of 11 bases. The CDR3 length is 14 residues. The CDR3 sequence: CASSFSGLRNTIYF. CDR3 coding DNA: TGTGCCAGCAGTTTCTCAGGTCTACGAAACACCATATATTTT.

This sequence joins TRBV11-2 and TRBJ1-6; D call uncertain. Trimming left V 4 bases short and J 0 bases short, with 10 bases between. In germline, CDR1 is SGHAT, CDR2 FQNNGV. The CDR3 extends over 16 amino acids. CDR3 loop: CASSYRASSYNSPLHF. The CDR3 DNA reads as TGTGCCAGCAGCTACCGGGCCAGCTCCTATAATTCACCCCTCCACTTT.

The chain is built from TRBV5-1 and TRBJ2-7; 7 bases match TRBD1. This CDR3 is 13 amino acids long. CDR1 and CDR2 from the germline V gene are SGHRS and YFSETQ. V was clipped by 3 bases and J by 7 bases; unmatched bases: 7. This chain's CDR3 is CASSSNQGVEQYF. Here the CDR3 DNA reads TGCGCCAGCAGCTCTAACCAGGGGGTTGAGCAGTACTTC.

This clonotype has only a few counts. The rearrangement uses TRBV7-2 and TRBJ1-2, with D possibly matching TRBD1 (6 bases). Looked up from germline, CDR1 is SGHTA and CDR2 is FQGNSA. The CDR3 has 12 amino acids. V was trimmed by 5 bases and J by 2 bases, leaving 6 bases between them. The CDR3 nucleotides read TGTGCCAGCAGCGGACAGAACTATGGCTACACCTTC. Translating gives CASSGQNYGYTF.

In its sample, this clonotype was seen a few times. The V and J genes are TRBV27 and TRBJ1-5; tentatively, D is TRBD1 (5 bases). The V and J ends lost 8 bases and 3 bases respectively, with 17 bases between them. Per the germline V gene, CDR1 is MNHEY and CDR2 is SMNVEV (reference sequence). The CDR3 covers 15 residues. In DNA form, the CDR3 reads TGTGCCAGCCGAGGTTCGACGGGGGTCAATCAGCCCCAGCATTTT. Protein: CASRGSTGVNQPQHF.

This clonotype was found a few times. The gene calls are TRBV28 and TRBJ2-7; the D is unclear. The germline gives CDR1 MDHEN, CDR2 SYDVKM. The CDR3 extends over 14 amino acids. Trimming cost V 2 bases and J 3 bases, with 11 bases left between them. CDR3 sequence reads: CASSLLDVGYEQYF. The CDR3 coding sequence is TGTGCCAGCAGTTTACTGGACGTGGGCTACGAGCAGTACTTC.

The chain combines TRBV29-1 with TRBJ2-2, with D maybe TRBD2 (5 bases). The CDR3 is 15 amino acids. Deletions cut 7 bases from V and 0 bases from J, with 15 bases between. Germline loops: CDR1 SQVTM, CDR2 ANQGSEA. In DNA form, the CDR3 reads TGCAGCGCCCAGAGGGCTAGCCCGAACACCGGGGAGCTGTTTTTT. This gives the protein CSAQRASPNTGELFF.

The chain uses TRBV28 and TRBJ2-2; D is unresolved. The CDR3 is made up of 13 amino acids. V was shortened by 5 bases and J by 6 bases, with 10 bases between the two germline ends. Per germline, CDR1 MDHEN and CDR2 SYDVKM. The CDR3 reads CASSLRAPGELFF. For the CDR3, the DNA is TGTGCCAGCAGTCTTCGAGCCCCCGGGGAGCTGTTTTTT.

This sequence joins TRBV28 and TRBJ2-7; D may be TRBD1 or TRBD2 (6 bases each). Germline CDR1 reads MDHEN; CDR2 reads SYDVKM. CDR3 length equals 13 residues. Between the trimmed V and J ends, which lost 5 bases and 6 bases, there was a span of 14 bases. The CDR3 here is CASSLGGGREQYF. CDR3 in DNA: TGTGCCAGCAGTCTAGGTGGGGGGCGCGAGCAGTACTTC. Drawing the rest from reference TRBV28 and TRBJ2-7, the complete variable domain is DVKVTQSSRYLVKRTGEKVFLECVQDMDHENMFWYRQDPGLGLRLIYFSYDVKMKEKGDIPEGYSVSREKKERFSLILESASTNQTSMYLCASSLGGGREQYFGPGTRLTVT.

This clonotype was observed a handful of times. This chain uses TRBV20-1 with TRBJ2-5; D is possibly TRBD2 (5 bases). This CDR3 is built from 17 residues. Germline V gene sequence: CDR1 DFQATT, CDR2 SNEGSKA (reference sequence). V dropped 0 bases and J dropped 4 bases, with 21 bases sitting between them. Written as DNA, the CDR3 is TGCAGTGCTAGAGATATTGGCGGGTTATCGGGTAGAGAGACCCAGTACTTC. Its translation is CSARDIGGLSGRETQYF.

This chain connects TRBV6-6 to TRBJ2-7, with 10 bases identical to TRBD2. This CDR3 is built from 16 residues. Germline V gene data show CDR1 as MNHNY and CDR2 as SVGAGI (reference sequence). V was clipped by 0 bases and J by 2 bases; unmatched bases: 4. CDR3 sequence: CASSYSTSGAAYEQYF. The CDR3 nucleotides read TGTGCCAGCAGTTACTCTACTAGCGGGGCAGCCTACGAGCAGTACTTC.

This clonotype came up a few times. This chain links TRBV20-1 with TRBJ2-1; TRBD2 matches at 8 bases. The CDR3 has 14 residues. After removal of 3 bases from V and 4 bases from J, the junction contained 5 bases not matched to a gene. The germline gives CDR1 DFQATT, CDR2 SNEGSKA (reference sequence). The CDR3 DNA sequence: TGCAGTGCTAGGTCGACTAGCGCTTACAATGAGCAGTTCTTC. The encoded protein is CSARSTSAYNEQFF.

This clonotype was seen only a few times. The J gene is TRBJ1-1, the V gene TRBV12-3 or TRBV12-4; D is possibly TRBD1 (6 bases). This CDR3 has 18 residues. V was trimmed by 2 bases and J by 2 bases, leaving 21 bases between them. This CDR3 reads CASSLWRQEDSGNTEAFF. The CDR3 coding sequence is TGTGCCAGCAGTTTATGGAGGCAAGAGGACAGCGGCAACACTGAAGCTTTCTTT.

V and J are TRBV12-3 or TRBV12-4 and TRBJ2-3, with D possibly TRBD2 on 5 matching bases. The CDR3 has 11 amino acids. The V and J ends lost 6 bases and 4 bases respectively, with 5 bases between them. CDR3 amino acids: CASRRADTQYF. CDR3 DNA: TGTGCCAGCAGGAGGGCAGATACGCAGTATTTT.

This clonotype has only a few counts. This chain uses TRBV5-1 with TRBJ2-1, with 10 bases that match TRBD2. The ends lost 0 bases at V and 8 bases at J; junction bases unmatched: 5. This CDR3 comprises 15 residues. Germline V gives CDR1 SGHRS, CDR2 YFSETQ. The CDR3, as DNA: TGCGCCAGCAGCTTGGAACTAGCGGGAATGGATGAGCAGTTCTTC. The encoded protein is CASSLELAGMDEQFF.

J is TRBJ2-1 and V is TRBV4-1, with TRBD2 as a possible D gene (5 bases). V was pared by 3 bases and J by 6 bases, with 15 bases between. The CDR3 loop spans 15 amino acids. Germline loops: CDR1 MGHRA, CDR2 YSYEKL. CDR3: CASSHEELVRNEQFF. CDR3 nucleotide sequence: TGCGCCAGCAGCCATGAAGAACTAGTTCGCAATGAGCAGTTCTTC.

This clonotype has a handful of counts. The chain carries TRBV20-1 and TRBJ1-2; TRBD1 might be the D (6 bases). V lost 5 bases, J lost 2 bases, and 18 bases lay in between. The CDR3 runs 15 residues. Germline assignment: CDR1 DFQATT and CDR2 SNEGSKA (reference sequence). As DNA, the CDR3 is TGCAGTGCTCCATTCTTGGACAGTACAAACTATGGCTACACCTTC. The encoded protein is CSAPFLDSTNYGYTF.

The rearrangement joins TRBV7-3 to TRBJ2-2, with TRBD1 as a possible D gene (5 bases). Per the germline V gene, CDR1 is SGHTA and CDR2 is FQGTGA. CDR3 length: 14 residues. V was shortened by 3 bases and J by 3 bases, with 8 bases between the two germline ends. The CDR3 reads CASSFDRDTGELFF. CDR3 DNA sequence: TGTGCCAGCAGCTTTGACAGAGACACCGGGGAGCTGTTTTTT.

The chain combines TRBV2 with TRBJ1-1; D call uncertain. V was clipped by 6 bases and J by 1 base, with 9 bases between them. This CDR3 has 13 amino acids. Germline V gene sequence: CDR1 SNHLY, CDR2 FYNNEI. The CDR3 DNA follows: TGTGCCAGCAGCAAAGACGCGAACACTGAAGCTTTCTTT. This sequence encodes CASSKDANTEAFF.

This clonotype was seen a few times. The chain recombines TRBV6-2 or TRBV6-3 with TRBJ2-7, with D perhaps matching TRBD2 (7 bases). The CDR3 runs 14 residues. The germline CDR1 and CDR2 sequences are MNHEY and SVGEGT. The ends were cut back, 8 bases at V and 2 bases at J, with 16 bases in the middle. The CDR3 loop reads CASETGGLTYEQYF. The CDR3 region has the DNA TGTGCCAGCGAGACCGGGGGGCTGACCTACGAGCAGTACTTC.

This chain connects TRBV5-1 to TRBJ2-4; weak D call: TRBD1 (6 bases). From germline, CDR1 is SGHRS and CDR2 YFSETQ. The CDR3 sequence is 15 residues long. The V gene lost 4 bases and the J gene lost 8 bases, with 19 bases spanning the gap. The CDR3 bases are TGCGCCAGCAGCCCCGAGGTCAGGGGAAGGGACATTCAGTACTTC. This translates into CASSPEVRGRDIQYF.